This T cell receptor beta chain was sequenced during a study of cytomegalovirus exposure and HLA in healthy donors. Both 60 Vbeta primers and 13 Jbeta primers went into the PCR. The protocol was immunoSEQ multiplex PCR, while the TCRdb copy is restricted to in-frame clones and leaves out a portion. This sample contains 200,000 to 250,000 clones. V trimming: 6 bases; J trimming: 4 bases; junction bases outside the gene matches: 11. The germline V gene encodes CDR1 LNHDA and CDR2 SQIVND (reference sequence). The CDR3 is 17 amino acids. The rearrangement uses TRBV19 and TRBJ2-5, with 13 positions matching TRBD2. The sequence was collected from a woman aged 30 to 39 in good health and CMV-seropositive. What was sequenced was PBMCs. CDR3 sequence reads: CASSLERTSGRAETQYF. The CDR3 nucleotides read TGTGCCAGTAGCCTAGAGAGAACTAGCGGGAGGGCAGAGACCCAGTACTTC. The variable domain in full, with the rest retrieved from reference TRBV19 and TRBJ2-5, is DGGITQSPKYLFRKEGQNVTLSCEQNLNHDAMYWYRQDPGQGLRLIYYSQIVNDFQKGDIAEGYSVSREKKESFPLTVTSAQKNPTAFYLCASSLERTSGRAETQYFGPGTRLLVL.